The T cell receptor beta chain under discussion was sequenced for a study of blood T cell repertoires in COVID-19. On the study more broadly: Researchers got acute and convalescent COVID-19 samples from the United States, Italy and Spain.

Measured with immunoSEQ multiplex PCR; TCRdb has only the in-frame clones, and not every one. This sample has some 370,000 clones, with approximately 88% found just once. This CDR3 is 15 amino acids long. Trimming removed 9 bases from V and 3 bases from J; junction bases left unmatched: 7. In germline, CDR1 is LNHDA, CDR2 SQIVND (reference sequence). Sequencing was done on a sample of peripheral blood. The V call is TRBV19, the J call TRBJ2-1; TRBD2 aligns across 11 bases. The sequence came from a man aged 35-49 years with acute or convalescent COVID-19. CDR3 in amino acids: CASQVGTSGYNEQFF. CDR3 sequence (DNA): TGTGCCAGCCAGGTGGGGACTAGCGGCTACAATGAGCAGTTCTTC. Full variable domain (remainder filled in from reference TRBV19 and TRBJ2-1): DGGITQSPKYLFRKEGQNVTLSCEQNLNHDAMYWYRQDPGQGLRLIYYSQIVNDFQKGDIAEGYSVSREKKESFPLTVTSAQKNPTAFYLCASQVGTSGYNEQFFGPGTRLTVL.